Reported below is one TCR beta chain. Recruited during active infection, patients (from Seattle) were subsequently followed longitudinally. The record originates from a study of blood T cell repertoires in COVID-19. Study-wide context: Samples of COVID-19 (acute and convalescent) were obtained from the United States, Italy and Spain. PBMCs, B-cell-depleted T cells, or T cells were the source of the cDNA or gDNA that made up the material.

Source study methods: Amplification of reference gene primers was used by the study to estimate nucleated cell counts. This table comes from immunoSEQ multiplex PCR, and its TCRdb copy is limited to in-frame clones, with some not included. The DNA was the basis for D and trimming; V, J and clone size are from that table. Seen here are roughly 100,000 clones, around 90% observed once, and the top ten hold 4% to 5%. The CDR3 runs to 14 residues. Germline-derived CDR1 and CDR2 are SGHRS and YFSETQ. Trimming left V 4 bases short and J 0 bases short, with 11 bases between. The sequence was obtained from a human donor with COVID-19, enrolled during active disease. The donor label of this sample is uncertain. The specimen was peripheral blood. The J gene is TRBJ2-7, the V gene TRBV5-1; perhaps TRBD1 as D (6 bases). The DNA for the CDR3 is TGCGCCAGCAGCCCCGGGACATCCTCCTACGAGCAGTACTTC. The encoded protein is CASSPGTSSYEQYF.